These 5 T cell receptor beta chains share one sample of origin, sequenced in a study of blood T cell repertoires in COVID-19. TCRdb's table, derived via immunoSEQ multiplex PCR, lists solely in-frame clones and lacks some. The repertoire holds 250,000 to 400,000 clones, with 90% as singletons. Sequencing was carried out using peripheral blood. Source of these receptors: a woman aged 25 to 39 with COVID-19, enrolled during active disease.

The chain uses TRBV5-4 and TRBJ2-5; 12 nucleotides agree with TRBD1. The CDR3 sequence is 17 residues long. Trimming took 4 bases from V and 5 from J; bases not matched to a gene: 12. The V gene's germline CDR1 is SGHNT and CDR2 YYREEE (reference sequence). The CDR3 region is CASSTGTGGWQEETQYF. DNA for the CDR3: TGTGCCAGCAGCACTGGGACAGGGGGCTGGCAGGAGGAGACCCAGTACTTC.

The V call is TRBV18, the J call TRBJ2-1, with 7 nucleotides matching TRBD2. The V gene end was trimmed by 3 bases and the J gene end by 10 bases; junction bases not matched to a gene: 9. Looked up from germline, CDR1 is KGHSH and CDR2 is LQKENI. The CDR3 is made up of 14 amino acids. This CDR3 is CASSPTGGIREQFF. The CDR3 DNA is TGTGCCAGCTCACCTACGGGGGGAATAAGGGAGCAGTTCTTC.

The chain carries TRBV5-6 and TRBJ2-1; the match to TRBD2 covers 7 bases. CDR1 SGHDT and CDR2 YYEEEE come from the germline V gene. After removal of 4 bases from V and 7 bases from J, the junction contained 14 bases not matched to a gene. The CDR3 covers 16 residues. CDR3 nucleotide sequence: TGTGCCAGCAGCCCGGGGCGGGGAGGGCCGATGAATGAGCAGTTCTTC. Translating gives CASSPGRGGPMNEQFF.

V and J are TRBV19 and TRBJ2-2; possible D gene TRBD1, 6 bases. CDR1 is LNHDA and CDR2 is SQIVND in the germline V gene (reference sequence). The CDR3 sequence is 14 residues long. The ends were cut back, 2 bases at V and 4 bases at J, with 8 bases in the middle. The DNA of the CDR3 is TGTGCCAGTAGTATAAACAGGGTCACCGGGGAGCTGTTTTTT. Translating gives CASSINRVTGELFF. Variable domain in full (rest from reference TRBV19 and TRBJ2-2): DGGITQSPKYLFRKEGQNVTLSCEQNLNHDAMYWYRQDPGQGLRLIYYSQIVNDFQKGDIAEGYSVSREKKESFPLTVTSAQKNPTAFYLCASSINRVTGELFFGEGSRLTVL.

The chain couples TRBV29-1 to TRBJ1-1; D uncertain. This CDR3 is built from 15 residues. The germline V gene encodes CDR1 SQVTM and CDR2 ANQGSEA. Trimming took 4 bases from V and 5 from J, leaving 20 bases between them. The CDR3: CSVVFISFRETEAFF. CDR3 in DNA: TGCAGCGTTGTTTTTATATCGTTCCGGGAGACTGAAGCTTTCTTT.